This is a list of T cell receptor beta chains from one sample in a study of blood T cell repertoires in COVID-19. Clones were read by immunoSEQ multiplex PCR, and TCRdb kept only the in-frame ones, dropping some. The profile shows some 200,000 clones, around four fifths of them singletons. Sequencing was performed on peripheral blood. The source is a woman aged 80 or over with COVID-19, enrolled during active disease. The CDR3 runs from the conserved cysteine through the conserved F or W. Fields, in order: V gene, D gene, J gene, clone size, CDR3 protein, CDR3 DNA. D genes are given only for firm matches. Clone size, where shown, is once, few, many, or a class for clones that have expanded.

TRBV5-4	TRBD1	TRBJ1-2	NA	CASSPGGAYGYTF	TGTGCCAGCAGCCCAGGGGGCGCCTATGGCTACACCTTC
TRBV10-3	NA	TRBJ1-5	NA	CAISGGGGNQPQHF	TGTGCCATCAGTGGGGGGGGTGGCAATCAGCCCCAGCATTTT
TRBV18	TRBD1	TRBJ1-5	NA	CASSYGTAVQPQHF	TGTGCCAGCTCCTACGGGACAGCCGTTCAGCCCCAGCATTTT
TRBV5-4	TRBD2	TRBJ2-1	NA	CASSRTSGTSYNEQFF	TGTGCCAGCAGCCGGACTAGCGGGACCTCCTACAATGAGCAGTTCTTC
TRBV6-5	TRBD1	TRBJ2-2	NA	CASSSGTGGTGELFF	TGTGCCAGCAGTTCCGGGACAGGGGGCACCGGGGAGCTGTTTTTT
TRBV7-9	NA	TRBJ2-7	once	CASSQTQGTYEQYF	TGTGCCAGCAGCCAAACACAGGGCACCTACGAGCAGTACTTC
TRBV3-1/TRBV3-2	TRBD2	TRBJ2-1	NA	CASGFGLAHYNEQFF	TGTGCCAGCGGTTTCGGACTAGCGCATTACAATGAGCAGTTCTTC
TRBV11-2	TRBD1	TRBJ2-1	NA	CASSLAGTGGLGEQFF	TGTGCCAGCAGCTTAGCCGGGACAGGGGGATTAGGTGAGCAGTTCTTC
TRBV30	TRBD1	TRBJ1-4	once	CAWSPGQGGREKLFF	TGTGCCTGGAGCCCGGGACAGGGGGGGAGGGAAAAACTGTTTTTT
TRBV5-1	TRBD2	TRBJ2-7	NA	CASSPSGGAEHEQYF	TGCGCCAGCAGTCCTAGCGGGGGGGCCGAACACGAGCAGTACTTC
TRBV28	TRBD1	TRBJ2-5	NA	CASSPAQGDQETQYF	TGTGCCAGCAGTCCCGCGCAGGGGGATCAAGAGACCCAGTACTTC
TRBV11-2	TRBD2	TRBJ2-2	NA	CASSPSAGGLGAGELFF	TGTGCCAGCAGCCCTTCAGCGGGGGGACTAGGGGCCGGGGAGCTGTTTTTT
TRBV20-1	NA	TRBJ1-1	NA	CSAFRTTEAFF	TGCAGTGCGTTCAGAACCACTGAAGCTTTCTTT
TRBV3-1/TRBV3-2	NA	TRBJ2-1	NA	CASSQAYEQFF	TGTGCCAGCAGCCAAGCCTATGAGCAGTTCTTC
TRBV20-1	NA	TRBJ1-2	NA	CSASQGTNYGYTF	TGCAGTGCTAGTCAGGGGACTAACTATGGCTACACCTTC
TRBV6-5	NA	TRBJ1-1	NA	CASSSGTTRYTEAFF	TGTGCCAGCAGTTCCGGGACAACCCGATACACTGAAGCTTTCTTT
TRBV18	NA	TRBJ2-3	NA	CASSVARDWGTDTQYF	TGTGCCAGCTCAGTCGCCCGGGATTGGGGCACAGATACGCAGTATTTT
TRBV6-5	NA	TRBJ2-1	NA	CASHKREMGRNEQFF	TGTGCCAGCCACAAAAGGGAAATGGGGCGCAATGAGCAGTTCTTC
TRBV29-1	NA	TRBJ1-2	NA	CSVVDQGNGYTF	TGCAGCGTTGTAGACCAGGGGAATGGCTACACCTTC
TRBV2	NA	TRBJ1-2	NA	CASSTLSGYTF	TGTGCCAGCAGTACCCTGAGTGGCTACACCTTC
TRBV6-5	TRBD2	TRBJ2-1	once	CASIPGLVRNEQFF	TGTGCCAGCATTCCGGGACTAGTTAGGAATGAGCAGTTCTTC
TRBV12-2	NA	TRBJ2-3	NA	CASRSLAGPSSTDTQYF	TGTGCAAGTCGCTCCCTAGCGGGCCCGAGTAGCACAGATACGCAGTATTTT
TRBV6-5	NA	TRBJ1-1	NA	CASSYMTNTEAFF	TGTGCCAGCAGTTACATGACAAACACTGAAGCTTTCTTT
TRBV10-3	NA	TRBJ2-7	NA	CALGGGRSYEQYF	TGTGCCCTGGGGGGGGGCAGATCCTACGAGCAGTACTTC
TRBV29-1	NA	TRBJ2-6	NA	CSVKQGSGANVLTF	TGCAGCGTTAAACAGGGCTCTGGGGCCAACGTCCTGACTTTC
TRBV6-4	NA	TRBJ1-2	NA	CASTEDSPIYGYTF	TGTGCCAGCACCGAAGACAGCCCCATCTATGGCTACACCTTC
TRBV28	NA	TRBJ2-5	NA	CASLDRGETQYF	TGTGCCAGCCTCGATCGGGGGGAGACCCAGTACTTC
TRBV30	NA	TRBJ2-3	NA	CAWSGAPDTQYF	TGTGCCTGGAGTGGGGCTCCTGATACGCAGTATTTT
TRBV20-1	NA	TRBJ1-1	NA	CSASAGVNTEAFF	TGCAGTGCTAGTGCAGGGGTGAACACTGAAGCTTTCTTT
TRBV19	NA	TRBJ2-1	NA	CASTTNGQGSSEQFF	TGTGCCAGTACAACTAACGGGCAGGGGTCTAGCGAGCAGTTCTTC
TRBV18	NA	TRBJ2-5	NA	CASSPPQEGETQYF	TGTGCCAGCTCACCCCCGCAGGAGGGAGAGACCCAGTACTTC
TRBV11-2	TRBD1	TRBJ2-3	NA	CASSSDRGVLADTQYF	TGTGCCAGCAGCTCCGACAGGGGGGTATTAGCGGATACGCAGTATTTT
TRBV18	NA	TRBJ2-5	NA	CASSPPGSQETQYF	TGTGCCAGCTCACCACCGGGCAGCCAAGAGACCCAGTACTTC
TRBV6-1	TRBD2	TRBJ2-1	NA	CASSVAGGSYNEQFF	TGTGCCAGCAGTGTAGCGGGGGGCTCCTACAATGAGCAGTTCTTC
TRBV6-5	NA	TRBJ1-3	once	CASSYSRGGNTIYF	TGTGCCAGCAGTTACTCCCGGGGGGGAAACACCATATATTTT
TRBV10-3	TRBD1	TRBJ1-2	NA	CAISVTGDSQLANYGYTF	TGTGCCATCAGTGTAACAGGGGACTCACAATTAGCTAACTATGGCTACACCTTC
TRBV5-8	NA	TRBJ1-1	once	CASSRRGGTEAFF	TGTGCCAGCAGCAGGCGGGGCGGGACTGAAGCTTTCTTT
TRBV19	TRBD1	TRBJ2-3	NA	CASSIMGQVTDTQYF	TGTGCCAGTAGTATTATGGGACAGGTAACAGATACGCAGTATTTT
TRBV6-2/TRBV6-3	NA	TRBJ2-7	once	CASSYGGAGSYEQYF	TGTGCCAGCAGTTACGGAGGGGCCGGGTCCTACGAGCAGTACTTC
TRBV27	TRBD1	TRBJ2-5	NA	CASSPDRDVRQAQYF	TGTGCCAGCAGTCCGGACAGGGACGTTCGTCAGGCCCAGTACTTC
TRBV19	NA	TRBJ1-4	NA	CASSMGRGEKLFF	TGTGCCAGTAGTATGGGGAGAGGTGAAAAACTGTTTTTT
TRBV18	NA	TRBJ2-3	NA	CASSPSRADTQYF	TGTGCCAGCTCACCAAGCAGGGCAGATACGCAGTATTTT
TRBV28	NA	TRBJ1-4	NA	CASRVGGKVVEKLFF	TGTGCCAGCAGGGTGGGGGGGAAAGTGGTTGAAAAACTGTTTTTT
TRBV7-8	TRBD1	TRBJ1-5	NA	CASSLSGGDQPQHF	TGTGCCAGCAGCTTATCAGGGGGTGATCAGCCCCAGCATTTT
TRBV2	NA	TRBJ1-3	NA	CASNQGGAAPGNTIYF	TGTGCCAGCAATCAGGGTGGGGCAGCACCCGGAAACACCATATATTTT
TRBV20-1	NA	TRBJ1-2	NA	CSASIRRGDGYTF	TGCAGTGCTAGTATCCGGAGGGGAGATGGCTACACCTTC
TRBV28	TRBD2	TRBJ2-1	NA	CASSLSTSGGNEQFF	TGTGCCAGCAGTTTATCGACTAGCGGGGGTAATGAGCAGTTCTTC
TRBV28	TRBD1	TRBJ1-5	NA	CASKQGAGAQPQHF	TGTGCCAGTAAACAGGGGGCAGGGGCTCAGCCCCAGCATTTT
TRBV11-2	TRBD1	TRBJ2-3	NA	CASSLRDRETDTQYF	TGTGCCAGCAGCCTCCGGGACAGGGAAACAGATACGCAGTATTTT
TRBV6-5	TRBD2	TRBJ2-1	NA	CASTSGLAGGPEQFF	TGTGCCAGCACGTCAGGGCTAGCGGGGGGGCCTGAGCAGTTCTTC
TRBV6-2/TRBV6-3	TRBD1	TRBJ1-6	few	CASSLIGQGAGSPLHF	TGTGCCAGCAGCCTAATAGGACAGGGGGCAGGTTCACCCCTCCACTTT
TRBV7-2	NA	TRBJ2-5	NA	CASSLRAGGTQYF	TGTGCCAGCAGCTTAAGGGCCGGAGGGACCCAGTACTTC
TRBV6-5	NA	TRBJ1-6	NA	CASAGEYNSPLHF	TGTGCCAGCGCAGGGGAATATAATTCACCCCTCCACTTT